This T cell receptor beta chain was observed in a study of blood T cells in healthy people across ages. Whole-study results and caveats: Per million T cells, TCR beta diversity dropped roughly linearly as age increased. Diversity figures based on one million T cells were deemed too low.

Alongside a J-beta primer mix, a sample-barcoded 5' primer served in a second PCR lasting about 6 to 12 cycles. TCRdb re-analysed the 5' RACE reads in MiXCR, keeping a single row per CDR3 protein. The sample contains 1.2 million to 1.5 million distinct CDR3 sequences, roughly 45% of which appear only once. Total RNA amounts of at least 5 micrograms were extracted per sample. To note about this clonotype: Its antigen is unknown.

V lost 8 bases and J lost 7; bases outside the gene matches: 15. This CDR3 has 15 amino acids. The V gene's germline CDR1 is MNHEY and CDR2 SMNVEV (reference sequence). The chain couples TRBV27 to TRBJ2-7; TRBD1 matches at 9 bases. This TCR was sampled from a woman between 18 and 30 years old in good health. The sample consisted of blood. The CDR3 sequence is CASGRDREESNEQYF. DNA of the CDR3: TGTGCCAGCGGAAGGGACAGGGAGGAAAGCAATGAGCAGTACTTC.